This T cell receptor beta chain is drawn from a study of blood T cell repertoires in COVID-19. Study-level background: Samples of COVID-19 (acute and convalescent) were obtained from the United States, Italy and Spain. T cells, B-cell-depleted T cells, or PBMCs provided the cDNA or gDNA that served as material.

V was pared by 4 bases and J by 6 bases, with 11 bases of the junction left unmatched. Germline-derived CDR1 and CDR2 are SEHNR and FQNEAQ (reference sequence). CDR3 size: 15 residues. Per the original data handling: Reference gene primer amplification gave nucleated cell count estimates. Measured with immunoSEQ multiplex PCR; TCRdb has only the in-frame clones, and not every one. V, J and clone size are taken as reported in that table, and D and trimming were inferred from the DNA itself. Found here are 200,000 to 250,000 clones, 75% to 85% of them singletons; the top ten hold 1.3%. The chain couples TRBV7-9 to TRBJ1-2; TRBD1 aligns across 7 bases. The sequencing sample was made of peripheral blood. The sequence came from a woman younger than 45 with COVID-19, enrolled during active disease. The CDR3 region has the DNA TGTGCCAGCAGCTCTAGCCGGAACAGGGGAAATGGCTACACCTTC. This translates into CASSSSRNRGNGYTF.